This TCR beta chain comes out of a study of shared clonotypes between healthy human individuals. Points from the study as a whole: Estimated richness was generally greater in naive than memory subsets.

Data came from immunoSEQ multiplex PCR; TCRdb stores just in-frame clones and leaves some out. The table includes around 2,000,000 clones, approximately 94% detected once. For this clone: Its antigen is unidentified.

Germline lookup yields CDR1 LNHDA and CDR2 SQIVND (reference sequence). CDR3 length: 14 residues. Losses at the gene ends were 3 bases for V and 14 bases for J; bases not matched to a gene: 10. CD45RO-negative, CCR7-positively selected cells formed the naive CD8 fraction, excluding terminally differentiated effector memory CD45RA+ cells. Recent acute infections and vaccinations were absent in the healthy HIV-negative adult donors. The sequenced material came from naive CD8+ T cells from PBMCs. This chain connects TRBV19 to TRBJ1-4; TRBD1 matches 9 bases. The TCR sequence derives from a man younger than 35 in good health. Some clones in this sample may be carry-over from other donors' samples. The CDR3 region is CASSIGTGFFPLFF. The CDR3 region has the DNA TGTGCCAGTAGTATTGGGACAGGGTTTTTCCCCCTGTTTTTT.